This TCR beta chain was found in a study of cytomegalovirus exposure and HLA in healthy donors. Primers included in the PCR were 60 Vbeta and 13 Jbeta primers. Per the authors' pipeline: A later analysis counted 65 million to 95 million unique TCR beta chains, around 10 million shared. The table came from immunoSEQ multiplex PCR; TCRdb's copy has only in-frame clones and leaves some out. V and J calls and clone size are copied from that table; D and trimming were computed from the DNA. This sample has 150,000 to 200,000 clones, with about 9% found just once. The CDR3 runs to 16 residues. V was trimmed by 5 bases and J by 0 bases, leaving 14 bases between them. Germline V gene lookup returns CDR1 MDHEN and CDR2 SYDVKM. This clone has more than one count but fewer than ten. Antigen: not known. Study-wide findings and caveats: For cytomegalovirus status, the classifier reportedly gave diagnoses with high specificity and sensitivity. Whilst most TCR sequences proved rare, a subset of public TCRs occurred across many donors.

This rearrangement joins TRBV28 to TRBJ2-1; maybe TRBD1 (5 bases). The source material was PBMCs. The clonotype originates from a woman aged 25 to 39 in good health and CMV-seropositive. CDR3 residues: CASSPPTEDSYNEQFF. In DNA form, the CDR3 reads TGTGCCAGCAGTCCCCCGACAGAAGACTCCTACAATGAGCAGTTCTTC.